This TCR beta chain was sequenced in a study of cytomegalovirus exposure and HLA in healthy donors. In regard to this clone: The antigen is not known.

Whole-study results and caveats: Reportedly, fewer N-insertions than the roughly 600-donor mean appeared in an Asian-associated ancestry cluster in a later analysis.

The PCR had 60 Vbeta and 13 Jbeta primers. Produced via immunoSEQ multiplex PCR; TCRdb's table is partial and in-frame only. Recorded here are under 40,000 clones; the top ten clones represent 1.5% to 2%. Germline loops: CDR1 SGHTA, CDR2 FQGNSA. The germline V and J ends were trimmed by 1 base and 4 bases, with 14 bases remaining between them. The CDR3 covers 15 residues. The chain combines TRBV7-2 with TRBJ2-7; possible D gene TRBD2, 5 bases. This clonotype was obtained from a woman between 35 and 50 years old in good health and CMV-seropositive. What was sequenced was PBMCs. The CDR3 bases are TGTGCCAGCAGCTTAGACACCACCCCGGGATACGAGCAGTACTTC. As protein: CASSLDTTPGYEQYF. Looking up the rest from reference TRBV7-2 and TRBJ2-7 gives the full variable domain: GAGVSQSPSNKVTEKGKDVELRCDPISGHTALYWYRQSLGQGLEFLIYFQGNSAPDKSGLPSDRFSAERTGGSVSTLTIQRTQQEDSAVYLCASSLDTTPGYEQYFGPGTRLTVT.